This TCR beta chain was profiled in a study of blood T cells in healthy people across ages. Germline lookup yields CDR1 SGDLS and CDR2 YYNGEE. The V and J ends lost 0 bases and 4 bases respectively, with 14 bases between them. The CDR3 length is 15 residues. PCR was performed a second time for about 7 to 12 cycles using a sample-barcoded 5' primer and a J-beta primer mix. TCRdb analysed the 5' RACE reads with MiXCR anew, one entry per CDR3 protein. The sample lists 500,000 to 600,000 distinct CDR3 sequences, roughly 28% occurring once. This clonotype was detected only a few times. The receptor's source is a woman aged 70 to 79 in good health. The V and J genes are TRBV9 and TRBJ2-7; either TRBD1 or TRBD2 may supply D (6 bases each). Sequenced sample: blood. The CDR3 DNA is TGTGCCAGCAGCGTAGAGGGGGGCGCAGGGTACGAGCAGTACTTC. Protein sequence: CASSVEGGAGYEQYF.